This is a list of T cell receptor beta chains from one sample in a study of CD8 T cells in Susac syndrome. Via MiXCR, TCRdb re-called the immunoSEQ multiplex PCR reads, giving one row per CDR3 protein. The sample has tens of thousands of distinct CDR3 sequences; 85% to 95% are singletons. Sequencing used CD8+ T cells from PBMCs. The receptor source for this set is a human donor with Susac syndrome. The CDR3 runs from the conserved cysteine through the conserved F or W.

v_gene	j_gene	CDR3aa
TRBV20-1	TRBJ2-2	CSAHNRETNTGELFF
TRBV4-1	TRBJ2-1	CASSRILAGGGDEQFF
TRBV12-3/TRBV12-4	TRBJ1-5	CASSDGTANQPQHF
TRBV12-3/TRBV12-4	TRBJ2-1	CASSLDEQFF
TRBV20-1	TRBJ2-1	CSARSASENNEQFF
TRBV30	TRBJ2-7	CAWHPGQGIGEQYF
TRBV7-9	TRBJ1-1	CASKPSRTAEAFF
TRBV7-9	TRBJ1-5	CASSLASEDNQPQHF
TRBV5-1	TRBJ1-1	CASSLVQTGYTEAFF
TRBV5-1	TRBJ2-7	CASSHPDRTYEQYF
TRBV30	TRBJ2-7	CATTGTAAYEQYF
TRBV30	TRBJ2-3	CAWTSGRGTDTQYF
TRBV7-9	TRBJ2-7	CASSRPGQRTDEQYF
TRBV20-1	TRBJ2-1	CSAKLAGGVREQFF
TRBV10-3	TRBJ2-2	CAISEAGDFTGELFF
TRBV9	TRBJ1-2	CASRRGDRPSQYGYTF
TRBV30	TRBJ2-3	CAWHPLKGTDTQYF
TRBV11-2	TRBJ2-3	CASSLGADTQYF
TRBV5-6	TRBJ1-1	CASSLGVEAFF
TRBV6-2/TRBV6-3	TRBJ2-1	CASSLPGLLSF
TRBV9	TRBJ2-1	CASSVDSDNEQFF
TRBV7-8	TRBJ2-1	CASSFTAGGPNEQFF
TRBV30	TRBJ1-5	CAWSNLSNQPQHF
TRBV13	TRBJ2-3	CASSFTTSTDTQYF
TRBV28	TRBJ2-7	CASQDRGGEQYF
TRBV28	TRBJ2-5	CASSFPGEGETQYF
TRBV7-2	TRBJ2-5	CASSLGGSQETQYF
TRBV6-4	TRBJ2-5	CASSEAGSQETQYF
TRBV7-2	TRBJ2-1	CASTVTHSTKDEQFF
TRBV29-1	TRBJ2-7	CSVGKEWGYEQYF
TRBV7-2	TRBJ2-2	CASSLATNTGELFF
TRBV6-4	TRBJ2-2	CASRESPSNGELFF
TRBV15	TRBJ1-5	CATSRDLGLGQPQHF
TRBV7-9	TRBJ1-2	CASSSNNRGLDGYTF
TRBV11-3	TRBJ2-3	CASSRGTSGTDTQYF
TRBV7-8	TRBJ2-1	CASSLGAGVLVYEQFF